This T cell receptor beta chain derives from a study of blood T cell repertoires in COVID-19 (dated by TCRdb to 2019 to 2021). With regard to the full study: The collaborator samples originated in the United States, Italy and Spain and spanned the acute and convalescent phases of COVID-19. The prospective study material was composed of cDNA or gDNA derived from T cells, B-cell-depleted T cells, or PBMCs. The sample metadata nearly always contained a de-identified subject ID, COVID-19 status, age in years and sex. The dataset comprised deeply sampled blood TCRbeta repertoires from subjects exposed to, actively infected with, or recovered from COVID-19. The repertoires were released in a freely available public database intended as a resource for research on the immune response to SARS-CoV-2. HLA class I and class II types, where available, came from metadata supplied by the sample provider rather than from assay-based typing. Samples were obtained from the ongoing ImmuneRACE study (first 160 participants) and from 950 to 1,500 subjects provided by 6 global collaborators.

The immunoSEQ Assay, a bias-controlled multiplex PCR, was used to amplify TCRbeta CDR3 regions from genomic DNA. Under the source paper's analysis protocol: The number of nucleated cells in each sample was estimated from the amplification of reference gene primers within the assay. To quantify the absolute abundance of each unique TCRbeta CDR3 rearrangement, sequence reads were collapsed and filtered. For each sample, productive Simpson clonality was calculated by taking the square root of Simpson's diversity index across productive rearrangements. TCRdb stores this immuneACCESS table with in-frame sequences only. Part of the clones is absent; in the studies checked, under half of the shortfall reflects unresolved V genes, and no reason is known for the rest. D and trimming were read from the DNA, whereas the V and J calls and clone size are those reported in that table. This sample gives some 350,000 clones in total; more than 75% of them show up just once. The ten largest clonotypes hold about 3% of the sample.

V is pruned by 4 bases and J by 3 bases, leaving 3 bases of the junction without a gene match. According to the germline V gene, CDR1 reads KGHSH and CDR2 reads LQKENI. The CDR3 starts with the cysteine, ends with the phenylalanine, and has 15 residues. The entry retains the CDR3 DNA only, 45 bases that are in frame from base 1. Results the study describes overall, beyond this receptor: The quantity of clinical and demographic metadata differed by source and by participant and was supplied without curation.

About this clone: Its target antigen remains unknown. Base qualities are not recorded, but no much larger clone differs from it by a single base.

The collaborating institutions used their own protocols to collect whole blood in K2EDTA tubes. For TCRbeta analysis, collaborators shipped samples as frozen whole blood, isolated PBMCs, or DNA extracted from either of those sample types. The rearrangement joined TRBV18 to TRBJ1-5; 10 central bases correspond to TRBD1. Source material: peripheral blood. The receptor was derived from a human donor in a cohort sampled during active COVID-19. The CDR3 protein is CASSLGQGVNQPQHF. The DNA sequence follows: TGTGCCAGCTCACTCGGACAGGGGGTCAATCAGCCCCAGCATTTT.